This TCR beta chain was retrieved from a study of beta chain features in type 1 diabetes. It was via CD45RO/CCR7/CD25/CD127/CD95/CD27 that CD4+ naive, central memory, regulatory and stem cell-like memory cells were sorted. Investigators reverse transcribed all isolated RNA, so they sequenced expressed TCRB transcripts. Clones were sequenced by immunoSEQ multiplex PCR, and TCRdb holds only the in-frame ones, with some missing. The repertoire holds roughly 730,000 clones, roughly 13% seen once, with approximately 0.021% in the top ten. In germline, CDR1 is SGDLS, CDR2 YYNGEE. The length of the CDR3 is 14 residues. The V and J ends lost 2 bases and 8 bases respectively, with 16 bases between them. Findings and caveats of the study: VDJ junctions from type 1 diabetes patients carried fewer insertions and larger deletions. There was a moderate but significant shortening of TCRB CDR3s in all four CD4+ subsets of Type 1 diabetes patients. Comparison showed that naive, central memory and Treg TCRB repertoires appeared more similar among patients than among healthy donors. Short templates might get an advantage during PCR, and this would be equal in patients and controls.

As to this clone: The antigen remains undetermined.

The clonotype comes from a man aged 18-30 years with type 1 diabetes. Sequenced: naive CD4+ T cells from blood. J is TRBJ1-2 and V is TRBV9, with D possibly TRBD1 on 5 matching bases. The CDR3 loop is CASSVEGTSLGYTF. CDR3 sequence (DNA): TGTGCCAGCAGCGTGGAGGGGACTAGTCTAGGCTACACCTTC.